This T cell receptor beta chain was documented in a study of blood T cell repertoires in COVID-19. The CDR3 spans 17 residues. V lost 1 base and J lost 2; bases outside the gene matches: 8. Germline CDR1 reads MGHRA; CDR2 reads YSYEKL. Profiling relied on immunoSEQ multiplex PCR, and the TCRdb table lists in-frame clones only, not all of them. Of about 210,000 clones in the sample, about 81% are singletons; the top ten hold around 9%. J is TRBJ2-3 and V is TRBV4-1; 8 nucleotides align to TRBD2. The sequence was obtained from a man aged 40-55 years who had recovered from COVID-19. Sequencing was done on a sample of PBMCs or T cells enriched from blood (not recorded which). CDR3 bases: TGCGCCAGCAGCCAAGGGGTTACTAGCGGATACACAGATACGCAGTATTTT. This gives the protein CASSQGVTSGYTDTQYF.